These 15 T cell receptor beta chains share one sample of origin, sequenced in a study of T-cell reconstitution after alpha-beta-depleted transplantation in children. The library targeted TCRbeta and was prepared with unique molecular identifiers. TCRdb reprocessed the PCR reads via MiXCR and lists one record per CDR3 protein. The repertoire holds some 500,000 distinct CDR3 sequences, around 20% seen once, with roughly 3.3% in the top ten. Source: PBMCs from the stem cell graft donor, taken from the stem cell graft. These receptor sequences come from a human donor who donated a stem cell graft to a child with acute lymphoblastic leukemia.

The chain employs TRBV5-1 and TRBJ2-3; D is undetermined. Per the germline V gene, CDR1 is SGHRS and CDR2 is YFSETQ. Trimming stripped 0 bases from V and 2 bases from J, with 25 bases between. The CDR3 is made up of 20 amino acids. CDR3 nucleotide sequence: TGCGCCAGCAGCTTGGACCCCTTGGACGGAACACACTTTCCCACAGATACGCAGTATTTT. This gives the protein CASSLDPLDGTHFPTDTQYF.

This clonotype was seen more than once but under ten times. The CDR3 DNA sequence: TGTGCCAGCAGTTACACATATTCCGCTGAAGCTTTCTTT. This encodes CASSYTYSAEAFF. This chain joins TRBV27 and TRBJ1-1; D is uncertain. The CDR3 is made up of 13 amino acids. Germline loops: CDR1 MNHEY, CDR2 SMNVEV (reference sequence). V was shortened by 4 bases and J by 6 bases, with 12 bases between the two germline ends.

The V call is TRBV10-3, the J call TRBJ2-7, with D maybe TRBD2 (5 bases). Germline V CDR1 and CDR2: ENHRY, SYGVKD. V lost 0 bases and J 5 bases, leaving 20 bases between the germline ends. The CDR3 is 17 residues long. CDR3: CAISESLTLASIHEQYF. In DNA, the CDR3 is TGTGCCATCAGTGAGTCCCTAACCCTAGCATCGATCCACGAGCAGTACTTC.

This clonotype was counted a single time. The chain combines TRBV12-3 or TRBV12-4 with TRBJ2-2; D is uncertain. The CDR3 sequence is 16 residues long. Between the trimmed V and J ends, which lost 3 bases and 8 bases, there was a span of 19 bases. CDR3 DNA: TGTGCCAGCAGTTTCAGGTGGCAGGTCAGCACTGGGGAGCTGTTTTTT. Its translation: CASSFRWQVSTGELFF.

This clonotype has a handful of counts. The chain combines TRBV20-1 with TRBJ1-2; perhaps TRBD1 as D (6 bases). Germline CDR1 reads DFQATT; CDR2 reads SNEGSKA (reference sequence). The CDR3 is made up of 14 amino acids. Trimming shortened V by 6 bases and J by 3 bases, and 17 bases separated the two germline ends. CDR3 nucleotide sequence: TGCAGTGCCCCTTATCAGGGACACCACTATGGCTACACCTTC. Its protein product is CSAPYQGHHYGYTF.

This clonotype was counted only a few times. The chain joins TRBV20-1 to TRBJ2-7; the D is unclear. Germline V gene data show CDR1 as DFQATT and CDR2 as SNEGSKA (reference sequence). The CDR3 runs to 13 residues. Between the trimmed V and J ends, which lost 0 bases and 1 base, there was a span of 7 bases. DNA for the CDR3: TGCAGTGCTAGAGATCGGGCGTCCTACGAGCAGTACTTC. Encoded protein: CSARDRASYEQYF.

This clonotype was detected ten times or more. The chain links TRBV4-2 to TRBJ2-3; D perhaps matches TRBD2 (5 bases). The CDR3 length is 14 residues. V was shortened by 3 bases and J by 6 bases, with 13 bases between the two germline ends. Germline values: CDR1 LGHNA, CDR2 YNFKEQ. DNA for the CDR3: TGTGCCAGCAGCCACGGGGTAGCGACCGATACGCAGTATTTT. This gives the protein CASSHGVATDTQYF.

The V and J genes are TRBV12-3 or TRBV12-4 and TRBJ1-6, with D possibly being TRBD1 (6 bases). Trimming shortened V by 6 bases and J by 8 bases, and 14 bases separated the two germline ends. This CDR3 has 14 amino acids. The CDR3 loop is CASSKGTSYSPLHF. The DNA of the CDR3 is TGTGCCAGCAGCAAAGGGACAAGTTATTCACCCCTCCACTTT.

The rearrangement uses TRBV27 and TRBJ2-3; D assignment may be TRBD1 or TRBD2 (5 bases each). Trimming stripped 11 bases from V and 6 bases from J, with 18 bases between. Germline V CDR1 and CDR2: MNHEY, SMNVEV (reference sequence). This CDR3 spans 13 amino acids. In DNA, the CDR3 is TGTGCCTGCCATCCCCGGGGCGGCGATACGCAGTATTTT. It yields the protein CACHPRGGDTQYF.

J is TRBJ2-3 and V is TRBV18; possible D gene TRBD1, 6 bases. Deletions cut 6 bases from V and 3 bases from J, with 10 bases between. The length of the CDR3 is 13 residues. CDR1 is KGHSH and CDR2 is LQKENI in the germline V gene. This CDR3 is CASSWTATDTQYF. Here the CDR3 DNA reads TGTGCCAGCTCTTGGACAGCTACAGATACGCAGTATTTT.

This clonotype has more than one count but fewer than ten. The rearrangement uses TRBV5-1 and TRBJ2-7; 8 bases align to TRBD1. This CDR3 spans 15 amino acids. The J segment lost 4 bases and the V segment lost 1 base, leaving 7 bases of the junction unmatched. From germline, CDR1 is SGHRS and CDR2 YFSETQ. CDR3 protein: CASSLRQGNLYEQYF. The DNA of the CDR3 is TGCGCCAGCAGCTTGCGACAGGGGAATTTATACGAGCAGTACTTC.

This chain joins TRBV7-3 and TRBJ2-7; TRBD1 agrees at 11 bases. CDR1 and CDR2 from the germline V gene are SGHTA and FQGTGA. The ends lost 1 base at V and 2 bases at J; junction bases unmatched: 1. CDR3 length: 15 residues. The CDR3 spells CASSLMGQGAYEQYF. CDR3 bases: TGTGCCAGCAGCTTAATGGGACAGGGGGCCTACGAGCAGTACTTC.

The CDR3 nucleotides read TGTGCCATCAGAGAGACGGGACAGGGAGGCGGCTACACCTTC. Translating gives CAIRETGQGGGYTF. This chain uses TRBV10-3 with TRBJ1-2; TRBD1 aligns across 9 bases. Trimming at V came to 6 bases and at J to 8 bases, leaving 10 bases not matched to a gene. Germline-derived CDR1 and CDR2 are ENHRY and SYGVKD. CDR3 size: 14 residues.

The chain couples TRBV27 to TRBJ2-7; TRBD1 agrees at 9 bases. Looked up from germline, CDR1 is MNHEY and CDR2 is SMNVEV (reference sequence). V gave up 6 bases and J gave up 6 bases; unmatched junction bases: 9. This CDR3 is built from 14 residues. This CDR3 is CASSFGQGPLEQYF. In DNA form, the CDR3 reads TGTGCCAGCAGCTTCGGACAGGGGCCTCTCGAGCAGTACTTC.

This clonotype has only a few counts. J is TRBJ2-7 and V is TRBV4-1; 8 bases match TRBD1. J lost 3 bases, V lost 1 base, and 5 bases had no gene match. This CDR3 has 15 residues. Per germline, CDR1 MGHRA and CDR2 YSYEKL. CDR3 sequence (DNA): TGCGCCAGCAGCCAAGGACAGGGGTTGAGCTACGAGCAGTACTTC. Its protein is CASSQGQGLSYEQYF.